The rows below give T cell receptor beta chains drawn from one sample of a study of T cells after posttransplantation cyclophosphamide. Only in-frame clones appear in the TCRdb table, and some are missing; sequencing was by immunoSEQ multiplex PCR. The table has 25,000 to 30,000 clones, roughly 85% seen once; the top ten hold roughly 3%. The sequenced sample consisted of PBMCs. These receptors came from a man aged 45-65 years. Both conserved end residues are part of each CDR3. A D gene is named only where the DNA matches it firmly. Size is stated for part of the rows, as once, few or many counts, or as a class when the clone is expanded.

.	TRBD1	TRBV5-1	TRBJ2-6	CASSFSTGGASGANVLTF	TGCGCCAGCAGCTTCTCGACAGGGGGCGCTTCTGGGGCCAACGTCCTGACTTTC
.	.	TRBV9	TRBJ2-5	CASSVGHLETQYF	TGTGCCAGCAGCGTAGGTCATTTAGAGACCCAGTACTTC
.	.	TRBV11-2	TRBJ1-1	CASRTGGEAFF	TGTGCCAGCAGGACGGGGGGAGAAGCTTTCTTT
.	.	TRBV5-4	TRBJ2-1	CASSRGTSDEQFF	TGTGCCAGCAGCCGGGGGACTTCGGATGAGCAGTTCTTC
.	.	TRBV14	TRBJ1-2	CASSQGLYRSLGFYGYTF	TGTGCCAGCAGCCAAGGGCTCTATCGGTCCCTAGGATTCTATGGCTACACCTTC
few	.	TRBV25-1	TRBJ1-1	CASRPGHVNTEAFF	TGTGCCAGCAGACCGGGACACGTGAACACTGAAGCTTTCTTT
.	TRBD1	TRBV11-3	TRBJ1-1	CASSLGQGPFTEAFF	TGTGCCAGCAGCTTAGGACAGGGCCCCTTCACTGAAGCTTTCTTT
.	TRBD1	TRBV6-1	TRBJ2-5	CASSSNTGARETQYF	TGTGCCAGCAGTTCTAATACAGGGGCAAGGGAGACCCAGTACTTC
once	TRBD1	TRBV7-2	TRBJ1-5	CASSVSSGTGHNMLPQHF	TGTGCCAGCAGCGTTAGCTCCGGGACAGGGCACAATATGCTGCCCCAGCATTTT
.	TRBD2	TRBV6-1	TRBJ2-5	CASSERPRGGRVGKETQYF	TGTGCCAGCAGTGAAAGACCGCGGGGAGGGAGAGTGGGAAAAGAGACCCAGTACTTC
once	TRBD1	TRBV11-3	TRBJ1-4	CASSFTGATNEKLFF	TGTGCCAGCAGCTTTACAGGGGCCACTAATGAAAAACTGTTTTTT
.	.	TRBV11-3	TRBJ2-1	CASSLHAVSSYNEQFF	TGTGCCAGCAGCTTACATGCGGTGAGCTCCTACAATGAGCAGTTCTTC
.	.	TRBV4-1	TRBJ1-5	CASSQRDNSNQPQHF	TGCGCCAGCAGCCAGAGGGACAATAGCAATCAGCCCCAGCATTTT
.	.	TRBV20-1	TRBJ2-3	CSAARDTQYF	TGCAGTGCTGCGCGGGATACGCAGTATTTT
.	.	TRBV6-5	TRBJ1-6	CASSSSRRDSPLHF	TGTGCCAGCAGTTCGAGTCGGCGGGATTCACCCCTCCACTTT
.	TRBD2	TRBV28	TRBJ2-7	CASKTGGFYEQYF	TGTGCCAGCAAGACGGGGGGGTTCTACGAGCAGTACTTC
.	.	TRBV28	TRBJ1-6	CASSFTGSLHF	TGTGCCAGCAGTTTTACAGGGTCCCTCCACTTT
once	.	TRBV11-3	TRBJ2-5	CASATTGVKETQYF	TGTGCCAGCGCCACGACGGGGGTCAAAGAGACCCAGTACTTC
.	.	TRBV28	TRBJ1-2	CASSHQGYGYTF	TGTGCCAGCAGCCACCAGGGCTATGGCTACACCTTC
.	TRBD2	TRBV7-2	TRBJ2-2	CASKTSGGAKTGELFF	TGTGCCAGCAAGACTAGCGGGGGGGCAAAAACCGGGGAGCTGTTTTTT
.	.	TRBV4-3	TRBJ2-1	CASSQSRAGPYNEQFF	TGCGCCAGCAGCCAATCAAGGGCGGGGCCTTACAATGAGCAGTTCTTC
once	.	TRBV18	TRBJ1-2	CASSPGPNYGYTF	TGTGCCAGCTCACCAGGGCCAAACTATGGCTACACCTTC
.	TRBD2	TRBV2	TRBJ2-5	CASITASGRAKTQYF	TGTGCCAGCATTACTGCTAGCGGGAGGGCAAAGACCCAGTACTTC
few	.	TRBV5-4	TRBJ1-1	CASSRQGNTEAFF	TGTGCCAGCAGCCGGCAGGGGAACACTGAAGCTTTCTTT
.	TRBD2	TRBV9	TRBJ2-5	CASSVAAGRGVETQYF	TGTGCCAGCAGCGTAGCGGCGGGGCGGGGGGTGGAGACCCAGTACTTC
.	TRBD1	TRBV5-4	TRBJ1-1	CASSSGQPALNTEAFF	TGTGCCAGCAGCTCGGGACAGCCAGCTCTGAACACTGAAGCTTTCTTT
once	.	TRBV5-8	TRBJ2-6	CASRSKGGTGANVLTF	TGTGCCAGCAGGTCCAAGGGGGGGACTGGGGCCAACGTCCTGACTTTC
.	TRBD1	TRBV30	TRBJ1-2	CAWHRDRPYGYTF	TGTGCCTGGCACCGGGACAGACCTTATGGCTACACCTTC
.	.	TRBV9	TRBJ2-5	CASSVGGQETQYF	TGTGCCAGCAGCGTTGGAGGACAAGAGACCCAGTACTTC
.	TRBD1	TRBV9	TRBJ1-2	CASSGQGSLEKASYGYTF	TGTGCCAGCAGCGGACAGGGGTCCCTAGAAAAGGCGTCGTATGGCTACACCTTC
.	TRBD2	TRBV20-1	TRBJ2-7	CSAISGYEQYF	TGCAGTGCCATTAGCGGGTACGAGCAGTACTTC
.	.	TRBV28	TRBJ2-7	CASRGGGPYEQYF	TGTGCCAGCAGGGGAGGGGGTCCCTACGAGCAGTACTTC
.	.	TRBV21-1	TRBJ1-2	CASRHDYGYTF	TGTGCCAGCAGACATGATTATGGCTACACCTTC
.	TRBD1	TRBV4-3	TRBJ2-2	CASKEEGADTGELFF	TGCGCCAGCAAGGAAGAGGGGGCGGACACCGGGGAGCTGTTTTTT
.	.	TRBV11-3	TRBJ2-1	CASSPDKTRVMMGNEQFF	TGTGCCAGCAGCCCGGACAAGACCAGGGTGATGATGGGCAATGAGCAGTTCTTC
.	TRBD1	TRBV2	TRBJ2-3	CASQDRGADTQYF	TGTGCCAGCCAAGACAGGGGCGCAGATACGCAGTATTTT
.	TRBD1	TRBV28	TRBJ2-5	CASRTGTGKETQYF	TGTGCCAGCAGAACCGGGACAGGGAAAGAGACCCAGTACTTC
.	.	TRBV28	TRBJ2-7	CASSLQGRSAEQYF	TGTGCCAGCAGTTTACAGGGGAGATCGGCGGAGCAGTACTTC
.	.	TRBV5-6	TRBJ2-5	CASSFRLTVSETQYF	TGTGCCAGCAGCTTTCGGTTAACTGTATCCGAGACCCAGTACTTC